Detailed here is one T cell receptor beta chain. CDR1 is SGHRS, CDR2 YFSETQ, per germline. CDR3 length: 15 amino acids. Trimming at V came to 4 bases and at J to 9 bases, leaving 6 bases not matched to a gene. This record belongs to a study of blood T cell repertoires in COVID-19. Study at large: Acute and convalescent COVID-19 specimens originated in the United States, Italy and Spain.

In the original analysis: Reference gene primers were amplified, and this amplification served to estimate nucleated cell counts. Profiled with immunoSEQ multiplex PCR; TCRdb holds only in-frame clones, not every one. The V and J calls and clone size are taken from that table; D and trimming were inferred from the DNA. Of some 300,000 clones detected, roughly 90% appear once; the ten largest clones hold around 4.5%. Enrollees, about 18 to 89 years old, lived in 25 or so US areas. Grouping used clinical history reported by participants in a survey and questionnaire. The origin of this receptor is a woman aged 18 to 35 with acute COVID-19. The J gene is TRBJ2-1, the V gene TRBV5-1; TRBD2 matches at 14 bases. Sequenced sample: PBMCs or T cells enriched from blood (not recorded which). The CDR3 region is CASSLGLAGVTEQFF. The CDR3 DNA sequence: TGCGCCAGCAGCCTGGGACTAGCGGGAGTGACTGAGCAGTTCTTC. The entire variable domain, with the rest obtained from reference TRBV5-1 and TRBJ2-1, is as follows: KAGVTQTPRYLIKTRGQQVTLSCSPISGHRSVSWYQQTPGQGLQFLFEYFSETQRNKGNFPGRFSGRQFSNSRSEMNVSTLELGDSALYLCASSLGLAGVTEQFFGPGTRLTVL.